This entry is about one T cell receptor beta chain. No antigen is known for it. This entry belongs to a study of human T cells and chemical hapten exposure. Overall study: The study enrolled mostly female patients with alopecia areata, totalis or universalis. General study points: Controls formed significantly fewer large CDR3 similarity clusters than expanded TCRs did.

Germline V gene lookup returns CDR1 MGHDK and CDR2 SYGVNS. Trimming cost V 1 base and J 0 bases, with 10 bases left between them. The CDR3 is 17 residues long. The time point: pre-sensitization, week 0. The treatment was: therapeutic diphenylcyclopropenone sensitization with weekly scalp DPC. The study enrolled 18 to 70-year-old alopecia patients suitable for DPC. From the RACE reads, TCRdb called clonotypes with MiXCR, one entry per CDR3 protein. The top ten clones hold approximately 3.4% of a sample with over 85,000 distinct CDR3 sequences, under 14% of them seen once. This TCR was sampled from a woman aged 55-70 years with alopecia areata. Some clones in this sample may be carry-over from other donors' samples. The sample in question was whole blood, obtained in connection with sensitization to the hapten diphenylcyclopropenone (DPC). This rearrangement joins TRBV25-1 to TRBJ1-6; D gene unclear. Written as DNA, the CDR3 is TGTGCCAGCAGTGAATCCGGACGGAGCTCCTATAATTCACCCCTCCACTTT. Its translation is CASSESGRSSYNSPLHF.